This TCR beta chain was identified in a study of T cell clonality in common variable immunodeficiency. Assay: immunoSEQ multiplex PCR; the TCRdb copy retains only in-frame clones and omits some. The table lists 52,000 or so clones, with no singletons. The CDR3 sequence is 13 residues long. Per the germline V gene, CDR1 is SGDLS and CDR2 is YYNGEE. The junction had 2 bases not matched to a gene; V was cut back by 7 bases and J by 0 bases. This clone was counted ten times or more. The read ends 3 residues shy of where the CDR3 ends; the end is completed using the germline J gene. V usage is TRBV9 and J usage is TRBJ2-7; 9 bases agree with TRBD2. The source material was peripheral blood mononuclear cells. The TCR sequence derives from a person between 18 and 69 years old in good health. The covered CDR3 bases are TGTGCCAGCGGTAGCGGGAGCTCCTACGAG. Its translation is CASGSGSSYE. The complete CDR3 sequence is CASGSGSSYEQYF.